The next 7 T cell receptor beta chains were all read from a single sample in a study of post-analysis software for immune sequencing data. Their cognate antigens are unknown. Each TCR beta cDNA library carried unique molecular identifiers. TCRdb processed the PCR reads anew with MiXCR; each CDR3 protein has one entry. Among roughly 620,000 distinct CDR3 sequences listed, roughly two fifths were seen once. Whole-study findings and limits: Patients carried four or five TRBV segments more frequently than controls did, and TRBV5-6, TRBV5-1 and TRBV20-1 were among them.

Sequencing used blood. The receptors originated from a girl between 5 and 17 years old with multiple sclerosis.

This chain uses TRBV5-5 with TRBJ2-1; TRBD1 agrees at 9 bases. Germline CDR1 is SGHKS and CDR2 is YYEKEE (reference sequence). V gave up 7 bases and J gave up 8 bases; unmatched junction bases: 7. This CDR3 is 13 amino acids long. The chain's CDR3 is CASYGTGRDEQFF. As DNA, the CDR3 is TGTGCCAGCTACGGGACAGGGAGAGATGAGCAGTTCTTC.

This clonotype was detected only once. The genes are TRBV30 and TRBJ2-5; D unresolved. The CDR3 extends over 12 amino acids. Deletions cut 5 bases from V and 1 base from J, with 8 bases between. Germline CDR1 GTSNPN, CDR2 SVGIG (reference sequence). CDR3 coding DNA: TGTGCCTGGGCTAGGATCCAAGAGACCCAGTACTTC. Residues: CAWARIQETQYF.

The chain recombines TRBV20-1 with TRBJ2-5; 8 nucleotides agree with TRBD1. This CDR3 is 14 amino acids long. CDR1 and CDR2 (germline): DFQATT, SNEGSKA (reference sequence). The CDR3 is CSGLQGAGGETQYF. CDR3 in DNA: TGCAGCGGACTCCAGGGGGCCGGGGGAGAGACCCAGTACTTC.

The chain combines TRBV29-1 with TRBJ2-6; the D is unclear. This CDR3 has 13 residues. Germline-derived CDR1 and CDR2 are SQVTM and ANQGSEA. Trimming pared 5 bases from V and 0 bases from J, leaving 5 bases between. CDR3 in amino acids: CSVQSSGANVLTF. CDR3 bases: TGCAGCGTTCAGAGCTCTGGGGCCAACGTCCTGACTTTC.

This clonotype was observed once. Germline is not matched at one junction end, which may reflect a read error. The V and J genes are TRBV29-1 and TRBJ1-1; possible D gene TRBD1, 5 bases. CDR3 length: 13 amino acids. The germline gives CDR1 SQVTM, CDR2 ANQGSEA. CDR3 in amino acids: CSVEVAGKSEAFF. The CDR3, as DNA: TGCAGTGTTGAAGTAGCAGGGAAATCTGAAGCTTTCTTT.

The DNA for the CDR3 is TGTGCCAGCAGTCCGGGACTAACTTACACCGGGGAGCTGTTTTTT. As protein: CASSPGLTYTGELFF. V is TRBV6-2 or TRBV6-3 and J is TRBJ2-2, with 7 positions matching TRBD2. With 5 bases clipped from V and 3 bases from J, the junction kept 6 bases outside the gene matches. Germline V gene sequence: CDR1 MNHEY, CDR2 SVGEGT. The CDR3 spans 15 residues.

The rearrangement joins TRBV9 to TRBJ1-4; D is undetermined. With 0 bases removed from V and 5 bases from J, the gap between germline ends came to 11 bases. This CDR3 spans 15 amino acids. Looked up from germline, CDR1 is SGDLS and CDR2 is YYNGEE. The CDR3 bases are TGTGCCAGCAGCGTAGAGGCAGCTAGGAATGAAAAACTGTTTTTT. It is translated as CASSVEAARNEKLFF.